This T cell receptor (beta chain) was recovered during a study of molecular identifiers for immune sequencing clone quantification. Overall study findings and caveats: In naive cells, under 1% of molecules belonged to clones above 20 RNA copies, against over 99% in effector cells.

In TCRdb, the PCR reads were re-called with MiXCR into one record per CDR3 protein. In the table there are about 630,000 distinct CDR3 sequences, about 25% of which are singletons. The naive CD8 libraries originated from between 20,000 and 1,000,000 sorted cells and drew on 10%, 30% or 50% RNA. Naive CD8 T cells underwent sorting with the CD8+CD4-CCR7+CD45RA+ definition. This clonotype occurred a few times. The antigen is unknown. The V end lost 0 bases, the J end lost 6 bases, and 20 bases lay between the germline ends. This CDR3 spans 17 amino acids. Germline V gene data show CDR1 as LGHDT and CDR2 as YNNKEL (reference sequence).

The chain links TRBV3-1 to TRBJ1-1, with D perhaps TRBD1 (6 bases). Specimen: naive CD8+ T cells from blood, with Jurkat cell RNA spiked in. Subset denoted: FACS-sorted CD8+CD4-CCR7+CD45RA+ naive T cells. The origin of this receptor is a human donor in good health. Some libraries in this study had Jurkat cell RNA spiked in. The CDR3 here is CASSQDDRGTMDPEAFF. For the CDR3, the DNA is TGTGCCAGCAGCCAAGATGATAGGGGGACCATGGACCCTGAAGCTTTCTTT.